This T cell receptor beta chain was obtained from a study of beta chain features in type 1 diabetes (dated by TCRdb to between 2017 and 2018). Regarding the research as a whole: No differences in mean age, gender distribution, total cell number or subset yield were found between patients and healthy donors. Across all samples, about 110 million sorted cells were examined, and cell number per subset correlated strongly with RNA yield. The study compared TCRB repertoires of sorted circulating CD4+ T cell subsets between recently diagnosed type 1 diabetes patients and matched healthy donors. Regulatory and stem cell-like memory subsets were isolated from only 8 patients and roughly 8 healthy donors, whereas naive and central memory subsets came from all 28 donors.

From each donor, a single peripheral blood sample of approximately 0.11 L on average was drawn into heparinised tubes. A BD FACSAria II was used to sort naive, central memory, regulatory and stem cell-like memory CD4+ T cells with a panel that included CD45RO, CCR7, CD25, CD127, CD95 and CD27. Every sorted population had a purity above 95%. PBMCs were isolated immediately by Lymphoprep density gradient centrifugation and stained directly without culture. So that batch effects would be minimized, each experiment stained and sorted samples in pairs, pairing one healthy donor with one patient. The High Capacity cDNA Reverse Transcription Kit was used to reverse transcribe all of the isolated RNA, meaning that expressed TCRB transcripts were what got sequenced. Naive, central memory and regulatory T cell samples underwent deep immunoSEQ sequencing, averaging around 3.7 million total reads per sample. Sorted cells were lysed in RLT buffer and RNA was extracted with DNase-treated RNeasy Micro or Mini kits, depending on cell number. To prevent cross-contamination, every cell subset was processed on its own, while patient and healthy donor samples were processed together. The immunoSEQ multiplex PCR was used to amplify TCRB sequences from cDNA, generating 87-bp fragments that spanned the CDR3 region. Sequencing of the amplicons was done on the Illumina HiSeq platform. Under the source paper's analysis protocol: Synthetic template baselines were used to correct PCR bias computationally, reads within Hamming distance 2 were collapsed, and singletons that could not be merged were discarded. Reads were aligned against IMGT to assign V, D and J genes, CDR3 length and insertions or deletions at six rearrangement sites. Clonotype counts were normalized to sorted cell number within each subset before computing true diversity and Gini coefficients with the tcR R package. The overlap coefficient, calculated on TCRB nucleotide sequences, was used to quantify repertoire sharing. Out-of-frame TCRB sequences from naive cells were analyzed to stand in for the pre-selection repertoire. Sourced from immuneACCESS, this table was stored by TCRdb with only in-frame sequences that have V and J called. A share of the clones is absent; for the studies checked, an unresolved V gene accounts for under half, and the remainder has no known explanation. V, J and clone size were drawn from that table, and D and trimming were deduced from the DNA. The sample has about 250,000 clones on record, 14% of them singletons. The ten biggest clones cover about 0.027% of the sample.

The full study reports these points: PCR might favor shorter templates, but patient and control samples were amplified and corrected together, so any skew would affect both groups equally. Sequencing cDNA rather than genomic DNA could over-represent highly expressing activated cells, although activation and CD3 levels did not differ between groups. Only small numbers of individuals were included in the HLA sub-analyses, which left unresolved whether HLA type had any influence on TCRB rearrangement. Naive, central memory and regulatory TCRB repertoires appeared more similar among patients than among healthy donors. Type 1 diabetes patients showed a moderate but significant shortening of TCRB CDR3 length in all four CD4+ subsets. At VDJ recombination sites, patients with type 1 diabetes made fewer insertions and deleted more nucleotides, a pattern implying thymic rearrangement abnormalities.

From the cysteine up to the phenylalanine, the CDR3 has a length of 14 residues. Only CDR3 DNA is held: 42 bases, read in frame from base 1. The germline V gene yields KGHSH for CDR1 and LQKENI for CDR2. Between the V and J ends, shortened by 6 bases and 2 bases respectively, the junction contains 12 bases. This clone showed up just once. There is no known antigen for this receptor. Per-base qualities were not stored, and no clone one base away is much larger. The V and J genes are TRBV18 and TRBJ2-3; the D gene cannot be resolved reliably. The sample was naive CD4+ T cells from blood. Interpreted using the paper, the cell subset or site label stands for: true naive CD4+ T cells. This clonotype was obtained from a woman aged 40 to 50 in good health. At the DNA level, the sequence is TGTGCCAGCTCTCCTTTAGAATCCACAGATACGCAGTATTTT. Its protein reads: CASSPLESTDTQYF.